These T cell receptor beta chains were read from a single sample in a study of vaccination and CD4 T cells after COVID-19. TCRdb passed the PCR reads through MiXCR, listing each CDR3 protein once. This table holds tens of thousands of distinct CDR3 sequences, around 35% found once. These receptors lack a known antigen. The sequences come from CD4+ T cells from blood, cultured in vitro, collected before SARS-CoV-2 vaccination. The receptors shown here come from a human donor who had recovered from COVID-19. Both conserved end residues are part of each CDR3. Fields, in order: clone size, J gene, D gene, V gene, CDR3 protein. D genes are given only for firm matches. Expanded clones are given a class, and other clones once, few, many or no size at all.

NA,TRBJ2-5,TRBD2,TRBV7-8,CASSLGWLAGLQETQYF
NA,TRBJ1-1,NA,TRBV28,CASSLARAASGAEAFF
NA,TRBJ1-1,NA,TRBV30,CAWSLGMHTEAFF
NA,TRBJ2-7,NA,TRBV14,CASSQDTSYEQYF
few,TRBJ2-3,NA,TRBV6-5,CASSYYGRGPSGADTQYF
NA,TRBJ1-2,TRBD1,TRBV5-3,CASSGDREFYGYTF
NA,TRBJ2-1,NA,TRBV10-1,CASSESRPAGNEQFF
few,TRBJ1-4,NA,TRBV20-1,CSEAGQANEKLFF
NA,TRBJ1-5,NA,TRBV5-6,CASSLGAVNQPQHF
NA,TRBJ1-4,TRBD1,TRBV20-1,CSASRTGGEKLFF
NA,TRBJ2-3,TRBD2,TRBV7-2,CASSLAPGLAGGRADTQYF
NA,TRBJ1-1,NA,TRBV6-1,CASSPARDTEAFF
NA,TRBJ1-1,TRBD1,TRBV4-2,CASSHPGGGENTEAFF
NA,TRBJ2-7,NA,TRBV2,CASSPQAYEQYF
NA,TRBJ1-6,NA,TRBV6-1,CASSEARRSSYNSPLHF
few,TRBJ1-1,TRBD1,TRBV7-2,CASSRNRGGTEAFF
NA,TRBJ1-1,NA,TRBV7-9,CASSTQANTEAFF
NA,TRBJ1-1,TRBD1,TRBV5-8,CASSVRHTGGGLEAFF
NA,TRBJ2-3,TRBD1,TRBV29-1,CSAGDRGEADTQYF
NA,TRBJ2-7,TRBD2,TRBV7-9,CASSRTSGDAYEQYF
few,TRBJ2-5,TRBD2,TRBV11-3,CASSSGLAGRYQETQYF
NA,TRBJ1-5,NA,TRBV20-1,CSARIRGAPFNQPQHF
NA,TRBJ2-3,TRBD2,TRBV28,CASSLSSGITDTQYF
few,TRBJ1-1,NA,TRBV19,CASRPLRENTEAFF
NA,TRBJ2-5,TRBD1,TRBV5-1,CASTTTGEETQYF
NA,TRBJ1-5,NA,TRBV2,CASKGTTREGQPQHF
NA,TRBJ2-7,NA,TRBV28,CASSLSIRGYEQYF
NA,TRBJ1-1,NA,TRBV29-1,CSVAGVDTEAFF
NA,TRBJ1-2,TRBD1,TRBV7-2,CASSLNRGGGYTF
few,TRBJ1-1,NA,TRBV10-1,CASSESVSNTEAFF
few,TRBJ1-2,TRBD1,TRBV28,CASSRQGAPWGYTF
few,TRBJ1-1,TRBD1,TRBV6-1,CASRGQGSKGTEAFF
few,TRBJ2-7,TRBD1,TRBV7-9,CASSSGQGSYEQYF
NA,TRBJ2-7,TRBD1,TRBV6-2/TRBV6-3,CASSYTNWDRATEQYF
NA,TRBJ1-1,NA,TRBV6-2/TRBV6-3,CASSPFTESEAFF
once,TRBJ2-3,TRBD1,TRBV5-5,CASSWGWTGGTDTQYF
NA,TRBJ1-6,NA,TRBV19,CASRGPNSPLHF
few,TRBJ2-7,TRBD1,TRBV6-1,CATGTEVYEQYF
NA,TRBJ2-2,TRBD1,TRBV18,CASSPRDRVAGELFF
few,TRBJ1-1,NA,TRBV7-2,CASSLAGHPNTEAFF
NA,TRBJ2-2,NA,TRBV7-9,CASSSQGPGTGELFF
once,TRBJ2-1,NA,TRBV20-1,CSVLLDRVYFEQFF
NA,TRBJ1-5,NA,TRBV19,CASSKDSYSNQPQHF
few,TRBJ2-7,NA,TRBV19,CASSRGDYEQYF
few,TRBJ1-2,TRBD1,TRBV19,CASSTTGGLDGYTF
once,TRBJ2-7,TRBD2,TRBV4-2,CASSQASGLAGRYEQYF
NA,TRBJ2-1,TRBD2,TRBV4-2,CASSRTGTTYNEQFF
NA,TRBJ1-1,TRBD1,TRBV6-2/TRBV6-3,CASSGNRGYTEAFF
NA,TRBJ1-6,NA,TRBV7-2,CASSLAQIRGSPLHF
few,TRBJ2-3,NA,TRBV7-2,CASSLTRGDTQYF
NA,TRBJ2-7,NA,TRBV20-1,CSAILDVQYF
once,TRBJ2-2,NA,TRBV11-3,CASSLFPTGELFF
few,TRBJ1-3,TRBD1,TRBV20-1,CSAEQGAGNTIYF
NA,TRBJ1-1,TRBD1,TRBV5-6,CASSSPWTGMSTEAFF
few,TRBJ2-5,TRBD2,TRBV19,CASSTLLAGVETQYF
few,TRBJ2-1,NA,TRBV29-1,CSVVLGVNEQFF
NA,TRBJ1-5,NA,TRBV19,CASNRVGEPQHF
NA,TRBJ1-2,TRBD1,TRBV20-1,CSAPGQGDGYTF
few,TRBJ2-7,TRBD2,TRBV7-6,CASGTQAGMQYF